Presented here are 22 T cell receptor beta chains from one specimen sequenced in a study of cytomegalovirus exposure and HLA in healthy donors (TCRdb year 2017). Library preparation employed the immunoSEQ multiplex PCR assay. For the multiplex PCR, a mixture combining 60 forward primers for TCR Vbeta segments and 13 reverse primers for TCR Jbeta segments was used. What TCRdb holds here is the immuneACCESS table cut down to in-frame rearrangements. Part of the clones is not present; checked against another copy, under half of the missing clones reflect an unresolved V gene, and the others are unexplained. The sample includes 180,000 or so clones, with around 70% observed a single time. The ten largest clones take up roughly 2.8% of the sample. Sequenced sample: PBMCs. These receptors came from a male donor in good health and CMV-seronegative.

The chain has TRBV10-1 and TRBJ2-4, with 7 bases aligning to TRBD2. The CDR3 has 14 amino acids. The germline V gene encodes CDR1 WNHNN and CDR2 SYGVQD (reference sequence). V lost 2 bases, J lost 8 bases, and 6 bases stayed unmatched. The CDR3 region is CASSEGGVGDIQYF. As DNA, the CDR3 is TGCGCCAGCAGTGAGGGGGGGGTCGGGGACATTCAGTACTTC.

The rearrangement uses TRBV6-1 and TRBJ1-1, with 9 positions matching TRBD1. CDR3 size: 15 residues. Germline V gene lookup returns CDR1 MNHNS and CDR2 SASEGT. After removal of 2 bases from V and 0 bases from J, the junction contained 1 base not matched to a gene. CDR3 nucleotide sequence: TGTGCCAGCAGTGAATGGGACAGGGTGAACACTGAAGCTTTCTTT. It translates to CASSEWDRVNTEAFF.

A few counts support this clone. The chain is built from TRBV6-6 and TRBJ1-2, with 8 bases fitting TRBD1. The CDR3 contains 13 residues. After removal of 0 bases from V and 6 bases from J, the junction contained 0 bases not matched to a gene. Per the germline V gene, CDR1 is MNHNY and CDR2 is SVGAGI (reference sequence). The CDR3 bases are TGTGCCAGCAGTTACTCGACAGGGGATGGCTACACCTTC. This gives the protein CASSYSTGDGYTF.

V is TRBV18 and J is TRBJ1-1; the match to TRBD1 covers 9 bases. The CDR3 is 14 amino acids. Germline V gene sequence: CDR1 KGHSH, CDR2 LQKENI. V was pared by 3 bases and J by 3 bases, with 2 bases of the junction left unmatched. This CDR3 reads CASSPGQGHTEAFF. DNA for the CDR3: TGTGCCAGCTCACCGGGACAGGGCCACACTGAAGCTTTCTTT.

The rearrangement joins TRBV6-5 to TRBJ2-7, with D maybe TRBD2 (6 bases). V was shortened by 5 bases and J by 3 bases, with 17 bases between the two germline ends. This CDR3 region has 15 residues. Germline V CDR1 and CDR2: MNHEY, SVGAGI. The chain's CDR3 is CASSPLTRSNYEQYF. The CDR3 region has the DNA TGTGCCAGCAGTCCCCTGACTAGGTCTAACTACGAGCAGTACTTC.

The rearrangement uses TRBV6-5 and TRBJ2-3, with D perhaps TRBD2 (6 bases). From germline, CDR1 is MNHEY and CDR2 SVGAGI. V gave up 0 bases and J gave up 1 base, with 8 bases separating them. This CDR3 comprises 15 residues. This CDR3 reads CASSYSVAGTDTQYF. CDR3 coding DNA: TGTGCCAGCAGTTACTCGGTAGCGGGCACAGATACGCAGTATTTT.

This sequence joins TRBV18 and TRBJ2-1; D may be TRBD1 (6 bases). The CDR3 contains 14 residues. Germline values: CDR1 KGHSH, CDR2 LQKENI. Trimming removed 0 bases from V and 7 bases from J, with 10 bases in between. The CDR3 DNA follows: TGTGCCAGCTCACCACCTAAGGGGGTGAATGAGCAGTTCTTC. It translates to CASSPPKGVNEQFF. Full variable domain (remainder filled in from reference TRBV18 and TRBJ2-1): NAGVMQNPRHLVRRRGQEARLRCSPMKGHSHVYWYRQLPEEGLKFMVYLQKENIIDESGMPKERFSAEFPKEGPSILRIQQVVRGDSAAYFCASSPPKGVNEQFFGPGTRLTVL.

The chain combines TRBV7-9 with TRBJ1-5; 9 nucleotides line up with TRBD1. With V trimmed by 0 bases and J by 8 bases, 8 bases remained unmatched. The CDR3 has 16 residues. Germline loops: CDR1 SEHNR, CDR2 FQNEAQ (reference sequence). DNA for the CDR3: TGTGCCAGCAGCTTAGCGCAGGGGACAGGGCAGGAGCCCCAGCATTTT. Translated, it gives CASSLAQGTGQEPQHF.

The chain has TRBV4-3 and TRBJ2-1, with 7 bases fitting TRBD2. The CDR3 totals 16 residues. J gave up 8 bases and V 1 base, and 11 bases lay outside the gene matches. Germline lookup yields CDR1 LGHNA and CDR2 YSLEER. CDR3 DNA sequence: TGCGCCAGCAGCCAAGTGAGGCTAGCGGTGGGGGATGAGCAGTTCTTC. Translated: CASSQVRLAVGDEQFF.

V and J are TRBV29-1 and TRBJ2-7; weak D call: TRBD1 (8 bases). The CDR3 spans 11 residues. V was cut by 6 bases and J by 6 bases, with 12 bases left in between. In germline, CDR1 is SQVTM, CDR2 ANQGSEA. CDR3 protein: CSVQGEGEQYF. The CDR3 region has the DNA TGCAGCGTACAGGGGGAGGGCGAGCAGTACTTC.

The chain couples TRBV30 to TRBJ2-1; 10 bases align to TRBD2. The V gene end was trimmed by 3 bases and the J gene end by 4 bases; junction bases not matched to a gene: 6. Germline V gene lookup returns CDR1 GTSNPN and CDR2 SVGIG (reference sequence). The CDR3 has 15 amino acids. CDR3 in amino acids: CAWRSIAGGYNEQFF. The CDR3, as DNA: TGTGCCTGGAGATCCATAGCGGGGGGTTACAATGAGCAGTTCTTC.

The chain carries TRBV28 and TRBJ2-2; D is uncertain. Germline CDR1 MDHEN, CDR2 SYDVKM. Trimming shortened V by 6 bases and J by 6 bases, and 11 bases separated the two germline ends. The CDR3 is 13 residues long. CDR3 bases: TGTGCCAGCAGCTCCCACATGGCCGGGGAGCTGTTTTTT. The encoded protein is CASSSHMAGELFF.

The chain has TRBV27 and TRBJ1-1, with TRBD1 as a possible D gene (6 bases). Germline assignment: CDR1 MNHEY and CDR2 SMNVEV (reference sequence). This CDR3 region has 12 residues. V was clipped by 3 bases and J by 8 bases, with 10 bases between them. In DNA, the CDR3 is TGTGCCAGCAGTTTTGTTGGGACAGAAGCTTTCTTT. This encodes CASSFVGTEAFF.

The V and J genes are TRBV7-7 and TRBJ2-2, with 9 nucleotides matching TRBD2. Germline V gene sequence: CDR1 SSHAT, CDR2 FNYEAQ (reference sequence). J lost 1 base, V lost 0 bases, and 0 bases had no gene match. The CDR3 has 16 amino acids. CDR3 loop: CASSLALAGNTGELFF. As DNA, the CDR3 is TGTGCCAGCAGCTTAGCACTAGCGGGGAACACCGGGGAGCTGTTTTTT.

The CDR3 nucleotides are TGTGCCAGTAGTCCACCGACCGGGACAGGGTATCTCCACGAGCAGTACTTC. Translating gives CASSPPTGTGYLHEQYF. V gene TRBV19 combines with J gene TRBJ2-7; TRBD1 agrees at 9 bases. J gave up 5 bases and V 5 bases, and 16 bases lay outside the gene matches. The CDR3 loop spans 17 amino acids. In germline, CDR1 is LNHDA, CDR2 SQIVND (reference sequence).

This chain uses TRBV7-2 with TRBJ1-6; TRBD1 aligns across 7 bases. Germline trimming cut 5 bases from V and 9 bases from J; bases unmatched to any gene: 13. The CDR3 is 16 amino acids. Germline CDR1 reads SGHTA; CDR2 reads FQGNSA. The CDR3 region is CASSRDRERLFSPLHF. As DNA, the CDR3 is TGTGCCAGCAGCCGCGACAGGGAGCGGTTATTTTCACCCCTCCACTTT.

This clone was detected only once. The genes are TRBV28 and TRBJ2-1; 12 nucleotides match TRBD2. The V segment lost 9 bases and the J segment 6 bases; nucleotides outside the gene matches: 15. In germline, CDR1 is MDHEN, CDR2 SYDVKM. The CDR3 sequence is 17 residues long. CDR3 DNA: TGTGCCAGTCAACCCGCCGGGACTAGCGGGCGATTCAATGAGCAGTTCTTC. Translating it yields CASQPAGTSGRFNEQFF.

The chain employs TRBV28 and TRBJ1-2; 7 bases fit TRBD1. Trimming at V came to 2 bases and at J to 8 bases, leaving 11 bases not matched to a gene. The CDR3 is 15 amino acids. The V gene's germline CDR1 is MDHEN and CDR2 SYDVKM. CDR3 in DNA: TGTGCCAGCAGTTTAATGAGCCGGGACAGCCTCGGCTACACCTTC. Protein sequence: CASSLMSRDSLGYTF.

This clone came up a few times. Other DNA sequences from this sample encode an identical CDR3 as well. V and J are TRBV19 and TRBJ1-5; TRBD1 agrees at 10 bases. V gave up 6 bases and J gave up 7 bases; unmatched junction bases: 6. The CDR3 runs 14 residues. Germline CDR1 and CDR2: LNHDA and SQIVND (reference sequence). The CDR3 coding sequence is TGTGCCAGTAGCGTCCGGGACAGGGGACAGCCCCAGCATTTT. Translating it yields CASSVRDRGQPQHF.

This rearrangement joins TRBV30 to TRBJ2-4, with D possibly being TRBD1 (6 bases). The germline V gene encodes CDR1 GTSNPN and CDR2 SVGIG (reference sequence). The CDR3 sequence is 12 residues long. Deletions cut 2 bases from V and 10 bases from J, with 12 bases between. The CDR3 spells CAWSLGAKIQYF. Written as DNA, the CDR3 is TGTGCCTGGAGTTTGGGGGCCAAGATTCAGTACTTC.

The V and J genes are TRBV5-1 and TRBJ1-1, with unresolved D. Trimming shortened V by 5 bases and J by 1 base, and 9 bases separated the two germline ends. The CDR3 is 13 amino acids. CDR1 is SGHRS, CDR2 YFSETQ, per germline. The CDR3 loop is CASSRDSNTEAFF. The CDR3 DNA is TGCGCCAGCAGTCGGGATTCGAACACTGAAGCTTTCTTT.

The V call is TRBV7-2, the J call TRBJ2-1; 10 bases match TRBD2. This CDR3 is 15 amino acids long. The germline CDR1 and CDR2 sequences are SGHTA and FQGNSA. The junction had 3 bases not matched to a gene; V was cut back by 5 bases and J by 2 bases. The CDR3 here is CASSDLAGAYNEQFF. The CDR3 coding sequence is TGTGCCAGCAGCGATCTAGCGGGGGCCTACAATGAGCAGTTCTTC.